This section outlines one T cell receptor beta chain sequence together with its context. In the authors' workflow: Amplification from reference gene primers served as the basis for estimated nucleated cell counts. Profiling relied on immunoSEQ multiplex PCR, and the TCRdb table lists in-frame clones only, not all of them. V, J and clone size derive from that table, while D and trimming were established from the DNA sequence. Among 200,000 to 300,000 clones, 83% were seen once, and the ten largest hold 3% to 4.5%. The data were taken from a study of blood T cell repertoires in COVID-19. Study details: COVID-19 samples collected from the United States, Italy and Spain covered acute and convalescent phases.

Cohorts were assigned according to the clinical history that participants reported. No more than 2 weeks before study entry, exposed participants had met a case of COVID-19. The receptor was derived from a woman aged 40 to 50 who had been exposed to COVID-19. What was sequenced was PBMCs or T cells enriched from blood (not recorded which).

The CDR3 DNA follows: TGTGCCAGCAGTTTTGGCAGGGCGGAAGCTTTCTTT. Its protein product is CASSFGRAEAFF. V and J are TRBV28 and TRBJ1-1; maybe TRBD1 (5 bases). The CDR3 sequence is 12 residues long. V lost 3 bases to trimming and J lost 8 bases, with 10 bases between them. CDR1 is MDHEN and CDR2 is SYDVKM in the germline V gene.